A selection of T cell receptor beta chains follows, all from one sample in a study of shared clonotypes between healthy human individuals. Assay used: immunoSEQ multiplex PCR; TCRdb lists only in-frame clones, some missing. The sample lists 2 million to 3 million clones, roughly 93% occurring once. The sample taken for sequencing was naive CD4+ T cells from PBMCs. All receptors derive from a man between 18 and 29 years old in good health. Some clones in this sample may be carry-over from other donors' samples. Each CDR3 is given with its conserved first and last residue. The order of the fields is J gene, V gene, clone size, D gene, CDR3 protein, CDR3 DNA. D genes are given only for firm matches. Some rows have no size entry. The others give once, few or many, or a class for an expanded clone.

TRBJ1-2 TRBV19 - - CASSINGASGYTF TGTGCCAGTAGTATCAACGGGGCCTCTGGCTACACCTTC
TRBJ1-1 TRBV15 once TRBD1 CATSKERPGQATEAFF TGTGCCACCAGCAAAGAGAGACCGGGACAGGCCACTGAAGCTTTCTTT
TRBJ2-7 TRBV5-1 - TRBD2 CASSLGLAGDYEQYF TGCGCCAGCAGCTTGGGACTAGCGGGGGACTACGAGCAGTACTTC
TRBJ2-7 TRBV13 - TRBD1 CASNDRGGKSYEQYF TGTGCCAGCAACGACAGGGGGGGAAAGTCCTACGAGCAGTACTTC
TRBJ2-3 TRBV5-6 - - CASSLDGADTQYF TGTGCCAGCAGCTTGGATGGGGCAGATACGCAGTATTTT
TRBJ2-4 TRBV28 - - CASSPPGREFLPKNIQYF TGTGCCAGCAGTCCCCCGGGCCGAGAATTTTTGCCAAAAAACATTCAGTACTTC
TRBJ2-1 TRBV25-1 - - CASSEAGLADNEQFF TGTGCCAGCAGTGAGGCGGGTTTGGCCGACAATGAGCAGTTCTTC
TRBJ2-1 TRBV9 - - CASSVGGMGVYNEQFF TGTGCCAGCAGCGTAGGAGGGATGGGCGTCTACAATGAGCAGTTCTTC
TRBJ2-3 TRBV9 - - CASSKTGTIDTQYF TGTGCCAGCAGCAAAACCGGGACCATAGATACGCAGTATTTT
TRBJ1-1 TRBV4-3 - - CASSQEEGDTEAFF TGCGCCAGCAGCCAAGAGGAGGGCGACACTGAAGCTTTCTTT
TRBJ2-5 TRBV29-1 - - CSVEGGWETQYF TGCAGCGTAGAGGGGGGGTGGGAGACCCAGTACTTC
TRBJ2-7 TRBV7-3 - - CASSLSGLHEQYF TGTGCCAGCAGCTTAAGTGGGCTACACGAGCAGTACTTC
TRBJ2-1 TRBV5-1 - TRBD2 CASSPATRLALRWNEQFF TGCGCCAGCAGCCCCGCCACTCGACTAGCACTTCGTTGGAATGAGCAGTTCTTC
TRBJ2-7 TRBV5-1 - TRBD1 CASSWGTGDSYEQYF TGCGCCAGCAGCTGGGGGACAGGGGACTCCTACGAGCAGTACTTC
TRBJ1-1 TRBV9 few - CASSVIGNTEAFF TGTGCCAGCAGCGTAATCGGGAACACTGAAGCTTTCTTT
TRBJ1-1 TRBV7-3 - - CASSLTDDTEAFF TGTGCCAGCAGCTTAACGGACGACACTGAAGCTTTCTTT
TRBJ2-5 TRBV4-1 - - CASSQVGREDQETQYF TGCGCCAGCAGCCAAGTTGGCAGGGAAGACCAAGAGACCCAGTACTTC
TRBJ1-3 TRBV9 - TRBD1 CASSRTGGHADGNTIYF TGTGCCAGCAGCCGAACAGGGGGTCACGCGGACGGAAACACCATATATTTT
TRBJ2-1 TRBV5-1 once - CASSLEPRSYNEQFF TGCGCCAGCAGCTTGGAGCCGCGGTCCTACAATGAGCAGTTCTTC
TRBJ2-3 TRBV7-8 - - CASSPQGMSTDTQYF TGTGCCAGCAGCCCCCAGGGGATGAGCACAGATACGCAGTATTTT
TRBJ1-3 TRBV6-1 - TRBD1 CASSWDRGRGNTIYF TGTGCCAGCAGTTGGGACAGGGGGCGAGGAAACACCATATATTTT
TRBJ2-7 TRBV2 - - CASSVLGGIYF TGTGCCAGCAGTGTGTTAGGGGGAATCTACTTC
TRBJ1-5 TRBV23-1 - TRBD1 CASSQSGTGGEPQHF TGCGCCAGCAGTCAATCTGGGACAGGGGGGGAGCCCCAGCATTTT
TRBJ2-7 TRBV29-1 - - CSVRRDSPGEQYF TGCAGCGTGAGAAGGGACTCACCGGGAGAGCAGTACTTC
TRBJ2-3 TRBV9 - TRBD2 CASSLDLAGPDTQYF TGTGCCAGCAGCCTCGATCTAGCGGGACCAGATACGCAGTATTTT
TRBJ2-1 TRBV9 - TRBD2 CASSPRGGREGLEQFF TGTGCCAGCAGCCCCCGGGGCGGGCGGGAGGGCCTTGAGCAGTTCTTC
TRBJ2-5 TRBV29-1 - - CSVEGGPETQYF TGCAGCGTTGAAGGGGGTCCGGAGACCCAGTACTTC
TRBJ1-1 TRBV19 - TRBD1 CASSIEDRSMAEAFF TGTGCCAGTAGTATAGAGGACAGGTCGATGGCTGAAGCTTTCTTT
TRBJ2-5 TRBV5-1 - TRBD2 CASSRFGLAGGGETQYF TGCGCCAGCAGCCGCTTTGGGCTAGCGGGAGGTGGGGAGACCCAGTACTTC
TRBJ1-3 TRBV11-2 - - CASSWTRSPGNTIYF TGTGCCAGCAGCTGGACCCGATCCCCTGGAAACACCATATATTTT
TRBJ1-5 TRBV6-6 - - CASSTGANQPQHF TGTGCCAGCAGTACCGGGGCCAATCAGCCCCAGCATTTT
TRBJ2-7 TRBV5-1 - TRBD2 CASSLWTSGVGGDGYEQYF TGCGCCAGCAGCTTATGGACTAGCGGAGTTGGGGGGGATGGTTACGAGCAGTACTTC
TRBJ2-1 TRBV19 - TRBD1 CASSMVQGAYNEQFF TGTGCCAGTAGTATGGTGCAGGGGGCTTACAATGAGCAGTTCTTC
TRBJ2-1 TRBV28 - TRBD2 CASSFSGGSYNEQFF TGTGCCAGCAGTTTTAGCGGGGGTTCCTACAATGAGCAGTTCTTC
TRBJ1-5 TRBV19 - - CASSMGNQPQHF TGTGCCAGTAGTATGGGGAATCAGCCCCAGCATTTT
TRBJ1-1 TRBV5-1 - - CASSGDGANTEAFF TGCGCCAGCAGCGGGGACGGGGCGAACACTGAAGCTTTCTTT
TRBJ2-3 TRBV9 once TRBD2 CASSASGSTPDTQYF TGTGCCAGCAGCGCTAGCGGGAGCACACCGGATACGCAGTATTTT
TRBJ1-1 TRBV7-2 - TRBD1 CASSLATGTTEAFF TGTGCCAGCAGCCTAGCGACAGGGACCACTGAAGCTTTCTTT
TRBJ1-2 TRBV9 once TRBD1 CASSGAFGQGNGYTF TGTGCCAGCAGCGGAGCCTTTGGACAGGGCAATGGCTACACCTTC
TRBJ2-1 TRBV5-1 - TRBD2 CASTNIAGGNNEQFF TGCGCCAGTACCAATATAGCGGGAGGGAACAATGAGCAGTTCTTC
TRBJ2-1 TRBV28 - TRBD2 CASPKAGGQGNNEQFF TGTGCCAGCCCCAAAGCGGGAGGCCAAGGAAACAATGAGCAGTTCTTC
TRBJ2-1 TRBV4-1 - TRBD2 CASSQGLADEQFF TGCGCCAGCAGCCAAGGACTAGCAGATGAGCAGTTCTTC
TRBJ2-3 TRBV7-3 - - CASSPMGGRTDTQYF TGTGCCAGCAGCCCCATGGGGGGACGGACAGATACGCAGTATTTT
TRBJ2-7 TRBV7-9 - - CASSFPGYEQYF TGTGCCAGCAGCTTTCCGGGCTACGAGCAGTACTTC
TRBJ2-7 TRBV6-1 - TRBD1 CASSETGTGAYEQYF TGTGCCAGCAGTGAAACCGGGACAGGGGCCTACGAGCAGTACTTC
TRBJ2-1 TRBV27 - - CATAGDLPPNEQFF TGTGCCACGGCAGGGGACTTACCCCCCAATGAGCAGTTCTTC
TRBJ2-1 TRBV11-2 - TRBD2 CASSLRSREGDYNEQFF TGTGCCAGCAGCTTAAGGTCCCGGGAGGGGGACTACAATGAGCAGTTCTTC
TRBJ2-2 TRBV30 - TRBD1 CAWVGQGKIRELFF TGTGCCTGGGTGGGACAGGGCAAAATCCGGGAGCTGTTTTTT
TRBJ2-7 TRBV20-1 - TRBD2 CRGGDSYEQYF TGCAGGGGAGGGGACTCCTACGAGCAGTACTTC
TRBJ1-2 TRBV6-6 once TRBD1 CASSTIQGNGYTF TGTGCCAGCAGTACAATACAGGGGAATGGCTACACCTTC
TRBJ2-2 TRBV27 - TRBD1 CASRGVGQGNPGELFF TGTGCCAGCAGGGGGGTGGGACAGGGTAACCCCGGGGAGCTGTTTTTT
TRBJ2-7 TRBV5-6 - - CASSTPTRNLYEQYF TGTGCCAGCAGCACCCCGACCAGAAACCTATACGAGCAGTACTTC
TRBJ1-1 TRBV5-1 - - CASSLPLANMNTEAFF TGCGCCAGCAGCTTGCCGCTAGCTAACATGAACACTGAAGCTTTCTTT
TRBJ2-5 TRBV25-1 - - CASRQTVNEETQYF TGTGCCAGCAGACAGACAGTGAACGAAGAGACCCAGTACTTC
TRBJ2-5 TRBV7-2 - - CASSRQGGSQETQYF TGTGCCAGCAGCCGGCAAGGGGGGTCGCAAGAGACCCAGTACTTC
TRBJ2-3 TRBV9 - - CASSAQTPTDTQYF TGTGCCAGCAGCGCGCAGACTCCCACGGATACGCAGTATTTT
TRBJ1-5 TRBV6-1 once - CASSLGVQPQHF TGTGCCAGCAGCCTAGGGGTTCAGCCCCAGCATTTT
TRBJ1-2 TRBV20-1 - - CSANPPEGYTF TGCAGTGCCAACCCACCGGAGGGCTACACCTTC
TRBJ1-2 TRBV19 - TRBD1 CASSIVRQGPDGYTF TGTGCCAGTAGTATAGTCCGACAGGGGCCAGATGGCTACACCTTC
TRBJ1-4 TRBV27 - - CASSFLMNEKLFF TGTGCCAGCAGTTTTTTGATGAATGAAAAACTGTTTTTT